This TCR beta chain was found in a study of control samples from healthy donors and cancer patients. In its sample, this clone was seen once. Trimming removed 1 base from V and 5 bases from J; junction bases left unmatched: 6. CDR1 is SSHAT and CDR2 is FNYEAQ in the germline V gene (reference sequence). CDR3 length: 15 amino acids. The method was immunoSEQ multiplex PCR; TCRdb's version includes in-frame clones alone and lacks a portion of them. The sample has about 120,000 clones, roughly 88% seen once. The clonotype was recovered from a man aged 40-49 years in good health. The chain uses TRBV7-7 and TRBJ2-3; 7 bases match TRBD2. Sample: blood. CDR3 protein: CASSLEGGPLDTQYF. The DNA of the CDR3 is TGTGCCAGCAGCTTAGAGGGAGGGCCCCTAGATACGCAGTATTTT.